These T cell receptor beta chains were read from a single sample in a study of monozygotic twins with inflammatory bowel disease. Using the 5' RACE reads, TCRdb records one entry per CDR3 protein without DNA. Its table lists approximately 400,000 distinct CDR3 sequences. What was sequenced was blood. The receptors shown here come from a human donor with ulcerative colitis or Crohn's disease, or a healthy co-twin of an affected twin (not recorded which). The CDR3 runs from the conserved cysteine through the conserved F or W. Fields, in order: V gene, J gene, CDR3 protein.

>TRBV5-1|TRBJ2-6
CASSRATGNSGANVLTF
>TRBV18|TRBJ1-3
CASSPGVTTWGSGNTIYF
>TRBV4-1|TRBJ2-7
CASSPGTGGSSYEQYF
>TRBV20-1|TRBJ2-7
CSAREASGQRYEQYF
>TRBV20-1|TRBJ1-6
CSANKWTGVNSPLHF
>TRBV18|TRBJ1-5
CASSSDRDQPQHF
>TRBV7-9|TRBJ1-2
CASRDTGGAYGYTF
>TRBV10-3|TRBJ2-7
CAISTGGTTESYEQYF
>TRBV20-1|TRBJ1-1
CSASRGAKDTEAFF
>TRBV11-1|TRBJ2-1
CASSLEVVESGASYNEQFF
>TRBV28|TRBJ2-2
CASSPGGQRGTGELFF
>TRBV14|TRBJ2-2
CASSQVLTKTGELFF
>TRBV19|TRBJ1-2
CASRLPGQANYGYTF
>TRBV5-1|TRBJ2-3
CASSFGQGVTDTQYF
>TRBV5-1|TRBJ1-2
CASSPSPGRVAGGYTF
>TRBV19|TRBJ2-7
CASSILGQGYEQYF
>TRBV3-1|TRBJ2-1
CASSRTGMGYNEQFF
>TRBV6-1|TRBJ2-3
CASSSGENPDTQYF
>TRBV29-1|TRBJ2-5
CSVDSGLETQYF
>TRBV29-1|TRBJ2-5
CSVEGRGVVETQYF
>TRBV7-2|TRBJ1-5
CASSLAQFNQPQHF
>TRBV5-1|TRBJ2-7
CASSWYGSYEQYF
>TRBV5-1|TRBJ1-2
CASSLGAAGYTF
>TRBV20-1|TRBJ2-5
CSATGGEETQYF
>TRBV4-2|TRBJ2-1
CASSQDRFGGGAANEQFF
>TRBV15|TRBJ2-3
CATSRDPTDTQYF
>TRBV6-2/TRBV6-3|TRBJ2-3
CASSYSWADTQYF
>TRBV12-3/TRBV12-4|TRBJ2-3
CASSWGLAGDTDTQYF
>TRBV7-3|TRBJ2-2
CASSPGQTNTGELFF
>TRBV18|TRBJ2-1
CASSPPSRAHEQFF
>TRBV7-2|TRBJ2-1
CASSLYRGNEQFF
>TRBV11-2|TRBJ2-2
CASSHLLAGGPFGTGELFF
>TRBV10-3|TRBJ1-1
CAISDPPERLVEAFF
>TRBV5-1|TRBJ2-5
CASSEGPGRETQYF
>TRBV18|TRBJ1-1
CASSPGVTNTEAFF
>TRBV24-1|TRBJ2-5
CATSDAGQEQETQYF
>TRBV12-3/TRBV12-4|TRBJ1-1
CASSFTVAGGSTEAFF
>TRBV28|TRBJ1-5
CASSDTDSNQPQYF
>TRBV19|TRBJ1-6
CASRTLDRVDSPLHF
>TRBV6-2/TRBV6-3|TRBJ2-4
CASSLDSPYIQYF
>TRBV5-4|TRBJ2-3
CASSPDRTDTQYF